This TCR beta chain derives from a study of identical twins. Notes on the study in general: Twin pairs' shared out-of-frame alpha sequences were enriched in low generation probability. Fewer insertions characterized abundant cord blood beta clonotypes, whereas memory repertoires showed none.

The CDR3 extends over 15 amino acids. Germline CDR1 reads SGHRS; CDR2 reads YFSETQ. The trim removed 4 bases at V and 9 bases at J, leaving 6 bases unmatched. TCRdb analysed the 5' RACE reads with MiXCR anew, one entry per CDR3 protein. The table records hundreds of thousands of distinct CDR3 sequences, about 8.1% of them present only once. This clonotype was counted ten times or more. Its antigen is unknown. A further study also used this sample, focusing on yellow fever vaccine responses in identical twins.

This clonotype was sampled from a woman between 18 and 29 years old in good health. Sequencing was carried out using memory (CD45RO+) T cells sorted from blood. The V call is TRBV5-1, the J call TRBJ2-1; 14 bases are a match to TRBD2. CDR3 sequence reads: CASSTTSGGAIEQFF. CDR3 DNA: TGCGCCAGCAGCACGACTAGCGGGGGGGCCATTGAGCAGTTCTTC.